This TCR beta chain was found in a study of control samples from healthy donors and cancer patients. Repertoires were generated with immunoSEQ multiplex PCR, while TCRdb's copy carries only in-frame clones and drops some. The data show about 410,000 clones, with about nine tenths seen just once and over 5.5% held by the top ten. The germline gives CDR1 SGHRS, CDR2 YFSETQ. The CDR3 is made up of 16 amino acids. V lost 4 bases to trimming and J lost 0 bases; unmatched junction nucleotides: 8. This chain uses TRBV5-1 with TRBJ2-5; 8 bases match TRBD1. This TCR came from a man aged 40-49 years with head and neck cancer. The sequencing sample was made of PBMCs. CDR3 DNA sequence: TGCGCCAGCAGCCCTGGGGGACAGGTGAACCAAGAGACCCAGTACTTC. Translating it yields CASSPGGQVNQETQYF.